The rows below give T cell receptor beta chains drawn from one sample of a study of OX40 agonist ivuxolimab in advanced cancers. Using immunoSEQ multiplex PCR, the repertoire was profiled, and TCRdb retains in-frame clones only, with some absent. Of some 63,000 clones in the sample, around 84% are singletons; the top ten hold around 30%. The source material was CD4+ or CD8+ T cells sorted from blood, sampled in a trial of the OX40 agonist ivuxolimab. The receptors shown here come from an adult with an advanced solid tumor such as melanoma, head and neck, liver or kidney cancer. CDR3s include the opening cysteine and the closing phenylalanine or tryptophan. Each record gives: D gene, V gene, J gene, clone size, CDR3 length, CDR3 DNA, CDR3 protein. A D gene is named only where the DNA matches it firmly. Clone size appears in some rows only: once, few, many, or a class for an expanded clone.

>-|TRBV9|TRBJ2-3|once|12
TGTGCCAGCAGCTCGGGACTCAGTACGCAGTATTTT
CASSSGLSTQYF
>TRBD1|TRBV30|TRBJ1-1|-|13
TGCGCCCTTGAAGGGGGCGGGAGCACTGAAGCTTTCTTT
CALEGGGSTEAFF
>TRBD2|TRBV7-8|TRBJ2-2|-|17
TGTGCCAGCAGACCCCCCGGGGGGGGGCCGAACACCGGGGAGCTGTTTTTT
CASRPPGGGPNTGELFF
>-|TRBV28|TRBJ1-4|-|11
TGTGCCAGCAGTTTTGGGGAAAAACTGTTTTTT
CASSFGEKLFF
>TRBD1|TRBV4-1|TRBJ2-1|few|11
TGCGCCAGCAGCCGGGACAGGGTACAGTTCTTC
CASSRDRVQFF
>-|TRBV19|TRBJ2-2|-|14
TGTGCCAGTACTAACAGGGCTCACACCGGGGAGCTGTTTTTT
CASTNRAHTGELFF
>TRBD1|TRBV19|TRBJ2-7|-|13
TGTGCCAGTAGTGATACAGGGGGTTACGAGCAGTACTTC
CASSDTGGYEQYF
>TRBD1|TRBV27|TRBJ1-4|once|14
TGTGCCAGCAGCTACCGACAGGGGAGTGAAAAACTGTTTTTT
CASSYRQGSEKLFF
>-|TRBV6-5|TRBJ1-1|-|14
TGTGCCAGCAGTTACCGGCGGCTGAACACTGAAGCTTTCTTT
CASSYRRLNTEAFF
>-|TRBV2|TRBJ2-3|-|14
TGTGCCAGCAACGAGGGAGGCAGCACAGATACGCAGTATTTT
CASNEGGSTDTQYF
>-|TRBV6-4|TRBJ2-3|-|15
TGTGCCAGCAGTGTCCGGGGCACCCCCACAGATACGCAGTATTTT
CASSVRGTPTDTQYF
>TRBD1|TRBV7-2|TRBJ1-1|-|15
TGTGCCAGCAGCTTAGTTAGACAGGGAAAGGCTGAAGCTTTCTTT
CASSLVRQGKAEAFF
>TRBD2|TRBV19|TRBJ2-1|-|15
TGTGCCAGTAAAAGACTAGCGGTACCCCACAATGAGCAGTTCTTC
CASKRLAVPHNEQFF
>-|TRBV7-7|TRBJ2-5|-|15
TGTGCCAGCAGCTTATCGGGTGCGGAGGGCGAGACCCAGTACTTC
CASSLSGAEGETQYF
>TRBD1|TRBV9|TRBJ2-7|once|16
TGTGCCAGCAGCGTAGCCCCGACAGGGGCGGCCTACGAGCAGTACTTC
CASSVAPTGAAYEQYF
>-|TRBV18|TRBJ1-4|-|14
TGTGCCAGCTCAGTGACGGGCACGAATGAAAAACTGTTTTTT
CASSVTGTNEKLFF
>-|TRBV5-6|TRBJ2-1|once|16
TGTGCCAGCAGTTCTCTGGGTAGCGGTCCCGACAATGAGCAGTTCTTC
CASSSLGSGPDNEQFF
>TRBD2|TRBV14|TRBJ2-1|-|19
TGTGCCAGCAGCCAAGATCTCCCCTTCTCGGGAGGGCCCCACAATGAGCAGTTCTTC
CASSQDLPFSGGPHNEQFF
>TRBD1|TRBV19|TRBJ1-1|-|14
TGTGCCAGTAGCGGACAGGGGGGAGTTTGCGAAGCTTTCTTT
CASSGQGGVCEAFF
>-|TRBV4-1|TRBJ2-3|-|14
TGCGCCAGCAGCCGAATGCCCCGGGAGCCCATGAGGTATTTT
CASSRMPREPMRYF
>-|TRBV7-6|TRBJ1-3|-|16
TGTGCCAGCAGCCCTACAGGGTACGGGGCTGGAAACACCATATATTTT
CASSPTGYGAGNTIYF
>-|TRBV5-1|TRBJ2-1|-|15
TGCGCCTGCAAACATAGTGATATTACCTACAATGAGCAGTTCTTC
CACKHSDITYNEQFF
>-|TRBV4-1|TRBJ1-1|-|16
TGCGCCAGCAGCCCACCCCAGGGGACATTGAACACTGAAGCTTTCTTT
CASSPPQGTLNTEAFF
>TRBD1|TRBV5-6|TRBJ1-2|-|14
TGTGCCAGCAGCCCGACAGGGGGCGTTAGGATCTACACCTTC
CASSPTGGVRIYTF
>-|TRBV19|TRBJ2-5|-|14
TGTGCCAGTAGTATAGCTGCTGGGGGGGAGACCCAGTACTTC
CASSIAAGGETQYF
>-|TRBV4-1|TRBJ1-1|-|15
TGCGCCAGCAGCCGGGAACTAGGGTTGAACACTGAAGCTTTCTTT
CASSRELGLNTEAFF
>-|TRBV7-8|TRBJ2-7|-|13
TGTGCCAGCAGACAAGACGTCGGCTACGAGCAGTACTTC
CASRQDVGYEQYF
>TRBD2|TRBV5-1|TRBJ2-5|-|16
TGCGCCAGCAGTCGAGAAGCGGGAGGGCCAGAAGAGACCCAGTACTTC
CASSREAGGPEETQYF
>TRBD1|TRBV5-1|TRBJ1-4|-|15
TGCGCCAGCAGCTTTCAGGGGGTGATTAATGAAAAACTGTTTTTT
CASSFQGVINEKLFF
>-|TRBV6-1|TRBJ2-1|-|14
TGTGCCAGCAGTGAAACTGGAAGTACGAATGAGCAGTTCTTC
CASSETGSTNEQFF
>TRBD1|TRBV11-2|TRBJ1-1|-|13
TGTGCCAGCACCTTCTGGACAGGGGCTGAAGCTTTCTTT
CASTFWTGAEAFF
>-|TRBV5-6|TRBJ1-4|-|14
TGTGCCAGCAGCTTGGTGGGGGTTCGAGAAAAACTGTTTTTT
CASSLVGVREKLFF
>-|TRBV2|TRBJ2-7|-|15
TGTGCCAGCAGTGAGTCGGGCGCCCACTCCTACGAGCAGTACTTC
CASSESGAHSYEQYF
>-|TRBV6-5|TRBJ1-2|-|11
TGTGCCAGCAGCGACAGGTTGAGCTACACCTTC
CASSDRLSYTF
>-|TRBV2|TRBJ1-5|-|14
TGTGCCAGCAGTCCGAGACAAGGGGGACAGCCCCAGCATTTT
CASSPRQGGQPQHF
>-|TRBV18|TRBJ2-5|-|11
TGTGCCAGCTCACCCGAGGAGACCCAGTACTTC
CASSPEETQYF
>TRBD2|TRBV7-9|TRBJ2-5|once|16
TGTGCCAGCATCAACCCTGGACTAGCGGGGGTAGAGACCCAGTACTTC
CASINPGLAGVETQYF
>-|TRBV28|TRBJ1-2|-|15
TGTGCCAGCAGTCCCCCAGGGTGGGGCAGCTATGGCTACACCTTC
CASSPPGWGSYGYTF
>TRBD1|TRBV28|TRBJ1-4|-|14
TGTGCCAGCAGTACAGGGGGTCCTAATGAAAAACTGTTTTTT
CASSTGGPNEKLFF
>-|TRBV29-1|TRBJ1-1|-|15
TGCAGCGTCCAAGGGGGGAGAGATTTGAACACTGAAGCTTTCTTT
CSVQGGRDLNTEAFF
>-|TRBV5-6|TRBJ1-2|-|14
TGTGCCAGCAGCTTGCGCTACAGAGACTATGGCTACACCTTC
CASSLRYRDYGYTF
>-|TRBV27|TRBJ2-5|-|15
TGTGCCAGCAGTTTAGGCTTCGTGGGAGTGGAGACCCAGTACTTC
CASSLGFVGVETQYF
>TRBD1|TRBV10-3|TRBJ2-2|-|15
TGTGCCATCAGTGATCCCACAGGGGGCACCGGGGAGCTGTTTTTT
CAISDPTGGTGELFF
>-|TRBV2|TRBJ1-6|few|16
TGTGCCAGCAGTCGGTCACGGAGCTCCTATAATTCACCCCTCCACTTT
CASSRSRSSYNSPLHF
>TRBD2|TRBV11-2|TRBJ2-1|-|17
TGTGCCAGCAGCTTAGTAAGTGAGGGAGGGCTCTGGAATGAGCAGTTCTTC
CASSLVSEGGLWNEQFF
>-|TRBV7-9|TRBJ1-5|few|12
TGTGCCAGCAGCTTACTTGATCAGCCCCAGCATTTT
CASSLLDQPQHF
>-|TRBV19|TRBJ1-1|-|15
TGTGCCAGTAACCTAGGGGGGCCCCTAAGCACTGAAGCTTTCTTT
CASNLGGPLSTEAFF
>-|TRBV28|TRBJ1-1|many|14
TGTGCCAGCAGTCCCGGACTTGGGGGGTTTCCGGCTTTCTTT
CASSPGLGGFPAFF
>TRBD1|TRBV28|TRBJ1-1|-|16
TGTGCCAGCAGTTTGGGAGGACAGGACGGAAACACTGAAGCTTTCTTT
CASSLGGQDGNTEAFF
>-|TRBV30|TRBJ2-5|-|11
TGTGCCTGGAGCGACCAAGAGACCCAGTACTTC
CAWSDQETQYF